Listed below are T cell receptor beta chains from one sample, sequenced in a study of blood T cell repertoires in COVID-19. TCRdb keeps only in-frame clones here, not all; method: immunoSEQ multiplex PCR. Of roughly 430,000 clones listed, 88% are singletons. The sequenced sample was PBMCs or T cells enriched from blood (not recorded which). Every receptor here comes from a woman aged 40 to 49 with acute COVID-19. Both conserved end residues are part of each CDR3. Each record gives: J gene, V gene, CDR3 length, clone size, D gene, CDR3 protein, CDR3 DNA. D genes are given only for firm matches. Only part of the rows carry a size: once, few, many, or a class if the clone is expanded.

j_call: TRBJ2-7; v_call: TRBV6-5; cdr3_length: 14; clone_size: few; d_call: TRBD1; cdr3_aa: CASSYGTGVYEQYF; cdr3_nt: TGTGCCAGCAGTTATGGAACAGGGGTCTACGAGCAGTACTTC
j_call: TRBJ2-3; v_call: TRBV18; cdr3_length: 15; clone_size: .; d_call: TRBD1; cdr3_aa: CASSQGQGGSDTQYF; cdr3_nt: TGTGCCAGCTCACAGGGACAGGGTGGTTCAGATACGCAGTATTTT
j_call: TRBJ2-3; v_call: TRBV2; cdr3_length: 16; clone_size: .; d_call: TRBD2; cdr3_aa: CASSTSRGGGTDTQYF; cdr3_nt: TGTGCCAGCTCTACATCGCGGGGGGGCGGCACAGATACGCAGTATTTT
j_call: TRBJ2-7; v_call: TRBV4-1; cdr3_length: 15; clone_size: .; d_call: TRBD1; cdr3_aa: CASSQDREEGYEQYF; cdr3_nt: TGCGCCAGCAGCCAGGACAGGGAGGAAGGCTACGAGCAGTACTTC
j_call: TRBJ2-7; v_call: TRBV30; cdr3_length: 15; clone_size: .; d_call: TRBD2; cdr3_aa: CAWSSRASGTYEQYF; cdr3_nt: TGTGCCTGGAGTTCGAGGGCTAGCGGGACCTACGAGCAGTACTTC
j_call: TRBJ2-3; v_call: TRBV13; cdr3_length: 15; clone_size: .; d_call: TRBD2; cdr3_aa: CASSYSGGASDTQYF; cdr3_nt: TGTGCCAGCAGCTACAGCGGGGGGGCTTCAGATACGCAGTATTTT
j_call: TRBJ2-5; v_call: TRBV19; cdr3_length: 16; clone_size: .; d_call: TRBD2; cdr3_aa: CASSMEGGGAAETQYF; cdr3_nt: TGTGCCAGTAGTATGGAGGGCGGGGGGGCCGCAGAGACCCAGTACTTC
j_call: TRBJ2-3; v_call: TRBV29-1; cdr3_length: 11; clone_size: .; d_call: .; cdr3_aa: CSVEGRDTQYF; cdr3_nt: TGCAGCGTTGAAGGTCGGGATACGCAGTATTTT
j_call: TRBJ2-1; v_call: TRBV7-9; cdr3_length: 14; clone_size: .; d_call: .; cdr3_aa: CASSLGQSYNEQFF; cdr3_nt: TGTGCCAGCAGCCTAGGACAGTCCTACAATGAGCAGTTCTTC
j_call: TRBJ2-7; v_call: TRBV7-2; cdr3_length: 13; clone_size: .; d_call: .; cdr3_aa: CASSFYRSYEQYF; cdr3_nt: TGTGCCAGCAGCTTTTACAGGTCCTACGAGCAGTACTTC
j_call: TRBJ2-7; v_call: TRBV5-4; cdr3_length: 16; clone_size: few; d_call: .; cdr3_aa: CASSLGGSSSSYEQYF; cdr3_nt: TGTGCCAGCAGCTTGGGAGGTTCCTCGAGCTCCTACGAGCAGTACTTC
j_call: TRBJ1-3; v_call: TRBV11-2; cdr3_length: 14; clone_size: .; d_call: .; cdr3_aa: CASSLVDGAFTIYF; cdr3_nt: TGTGCCAGCAGCTTAGTGGATGGGGCATTTACCATATATTTT
j_call: TRBJ1-1; v_call: TRBV10-1; cdr3_length: 15; clone_size: once; d_call: TRBD1; cdr3_aa: CATRTGGFLGTEAFF; cdr3_nt: TGCGCCACGCGGACAGGGGGCTTTTTGGGCACTGAAGCTTTCTTT
j_call: TRBJ1-2; v_call: TRBV12-3/TRBV12-4; cdr3_length: 12; clone_size: few; d_call: TRBD1; cdr3_aa: CASSNQGGGYTF; cdr3_nt: TGTGCCAGCAGTAATCAGGGGGGCGGCTACACCTTC
j_call: TRBJ2-7; v_call: TRBV5-6; cdr3_length: 15; clone_size: .; d_call: .; cdr3_aa: CASSLGLSSQYEQYF; cdr3_nt: TGTGCCAGCAGCTTGGGGCTGTCTAGCCAATACGAGCAGTACTTC
j_call: TRBJ2-1; v_call: TRBV14; cdr3_length: 16; clone_size: .; d_call: TRBD2; cdr3_aa: CASSPRGASGGGEQFF; cdr3_nt: TGTGCCAGCAGCCCCCGGGGGGCTAGCGGGGGAGGTGAGCAGTTCTTC
j_call: TRBJ1-1; v_call: TRBV5-1; cdr3_length: 14; clone_size: .; d_call: .; cdr3_aa: CASSPLIEGTEAFF; cdr3_nt: TGCGCCAGCAGCCCGCTCATCGAGGGAACTGAAGCTTTCTTT
j_call: TRBJ2-1; v_call: TRBV18; cdr3_length: 15; clone_size: few; d_call: TRBD2; cdr3_aa: CASSPWPLAEGEQFF; cdr3_nt: TGTGCCAGCTCACCTTGGCCCCTAGCGGAGGGGGAGCAGTTCTTC
j_call: TRBJ2-5; v_call: TRBV11-3; cdr3_length: 15; clone_size: .; d_call: TRBD1; cdr3_aa: CASSQGTGEVGTQYF; cdr3_nt: TGTGCCAGCAGCCAAGGGACAGGGGAGGTGGGGACCCAGTACTTC
j_call: TRBJ1-2; v_call: TRBV25-1; cdr3_length: 13; clone_size: few; d_call: .; cdr3_aa: CASSPGGFHGYTF; cdr3_nt: TGTGCCAGCAGTCCCGGAGGGTTCCATGGCTACACCTTC
j_call: TRBJ2-5; v_call: TRBV2; cdr3_length: 13; clone_size: .; d_call: .; cdr3_aa: CASRRGGGETQYF; cdr3_nt: TGTGCCAGCAGAAGGGGTGGCGGAGAGACCCAGTACTTC
j_call: TRBJ1-2; v_call: TRBV7-8; cdr3_length: 17; clone_size: .; d_call: TRBD1; cdr3_aa: CASSLVATGGTLYGYTF; cdr3_nt: TGTGCCAGCAGCTTAGTCGCGACAGGGGGAACCCTTTATGGCTACACCTTC
j_call: TRBJ1-1; v_call: TRBV2; cdr3_length: 14; clone_size: .; d_call: .; cdr3_aa: CASSEDRDVTEAFF; cdr3_nt: TGTGCCAGCAGTGAAGACAGGGACGTTACTGAAGCTTTCTTT
j_call: TRBJ1-3; v_call: TRBV7-9; cdr3_length: 16; clone_size: .; d_call: TRBD1; cdr3_aa: CASSLTWTGSGNTIYF; cdr3_nt: TGTGCCAGCAGCTTAACATGGACAGGGTCAGGAAACACCATATATTTT